This T cell receptor (beta chain) was captured by sequencing in a study of blood T cells in healthy people across ages. Study-level results: Strong correlation existed between TCR beta diversity and naive T cell percentage.

With V trimmed by 5 bases and J by 2 bases, 2 bases remained unmatched. This CDR3 comprises 14 residues. Germline CDR1 is MNHEY and CDR2 is SVGAGI. A second PCR, run for about 7 to 11 cycles, used a sample-barcoded 5' primer plus a J-beta primer mix. TCRdb re-analysed the 5' RACE reads in MiXCR, keeping a single row per CDR3 protein. The sample carries some 560,000 distinct CDR3 sequences, over 25% recorded once. This clonotype was observed a handful of times. Its antigen is as yet unknown. The sample was also linked to a second study, of T cells of mothers and their children.

Sequencing input: blood. The gene calls are TRBV6-5 and TRBJ2-5; 10 nucleotides align to TRBD2. The TCR comes from a boy aged 2 to 10 in good health. CDR3 coding DNA: TGTGCCAGCAGTATACTAGCGGGACAAGAGACCCAGTACTTC. Translating gives CASSILAGQETQYF.